These T cell receptor beta chains were read from a single sample in a study of sequential checkpoint blockade in melanoma. The data were produced by immunoSEQ multiplex PCR, yet TCRdb's version contains in-frame clones alone and is incomplete. The sample records 20,000 to 25,000 clones, around 82% being singletons. The sample here was CD8+ T cells sorted from blood (inferred from file names), taken from a patient given nivolumab and ipilimumab in sequence. The receptors originated from a human donor with melanoma. The CDR3 runs from the conserved cysteine through the conserved F or W. Fields, in order: D gene, J gene, V gene, clone size, CDR3 DNA, CDR3 protein. A D gene is named only where the DNA matches it firmly. The listing skips clone size in some rows; elsewhere it reads once, few, many or a size class.

NA TRBJ2-7 TRBV27 NA TGTGCCAGCAGTCCTAAAGGGGGGGCGATGTACGAGCAGTACTTC CASSPKGGAMYEQYF
NA TRBJ2-1 TRBV12-5 NA TGTGCTAGTGCCCTGCGGGTCAATGAGCAGTTCTTC CASALRVNEQFF
TRBD2 TRBJ2-4 TRBV7-9 NA TGTGCCAGCAGCTTCTTGACTAGCGGGGCGGTCATTCAGTACTTC CASSFLTSGAVIQYF
NA TRBJ2-5 TRBV9 NA TGTGCCAGCAGCGGTCCCGCGGGCAAAGAGACCCAGTACTTC CASSGPAGKETQYF
TRBD2 TRBJ2-7 TRBV27 NA TGTGCCAGCAGTCCCGGACTAGGCTACGAGCAGTACTTC CASSPGLGYEQYF
NA TRBJ1-2 TRBV25-1 few TGTGCCAGCAGTGACGCACAGCGGTACTATGGCTACACCTTC CASSDAQRYYGYTF
NA TRBJ2-3 TRBV6-5 NA TGTGCCAGCAGTTACGGCCAGCGCCCGAGCACAGATACGCAGTATTTT CASSYGQRPSTDTQYF
TRBD2 TRBJ2-5 TRBV7-2 NA TGTGCCAGCAGCTCGGGGTTCGTGCGGGAGGGTGAGACCCAGTACTTC CASSSGFVREGETQYF
TRBD2 TRBJ2-2 TRBV9 few TGTGCCAGCAGCGTAGATCCCCCCACTAGCGCGAACACCGGGGAGCTGTTTTTT CASSVDPPTSANTGELFF
NA TRBJ1-1 TRBV7-9 NA TGTGCCAGCAGCCTCGGTAGAGGGTTCAACACTGAAGCTTTCTTT CASSLGRGFNTEAFF
TRBD1 TRBJ1-1 TRBV27 NA TGTGCCAGCAGGCCGGGACAGTTGAACACTGAAGCTTTCTTT CASRPGQLNTEAFF
NA TRBJ1-5 TRBV11-1 NA TGTGCCAGCAGCCGGGGGGGGCTTAGCAATCAGCCCCAGCATTTT CASSRGGLSNQPQHF
TRBD1 TRBJ2-1 TRBV7-9 NA TGTGCCAGCAGTCGACAAGGGACAGATAATAGGGATGAGCAGTTCTTC CASSRQGTDNRDEQFF
NA TRBJ2-3 TRBV14 NA TGTGCCAGCAGCCAATTTGGCAGGGGCGGCACAGATACGCAGTATTTT CASSQFGRGGTDTQYF
TRBD2 TRBJ2-7 TRBV29-1 NA TGCAGCGTTCTTTCGTCCTCGTTAGCGGGAGGGCTTCCCCCCCCCTACGAGCAGTACTTC CSVLSSSLAGGLPPPYEQYF
TRBD1 TRBJ1-2 TRBV28 NA TGTGCCAGCCTGGCAGGGGGCGGAAACTATGGCTACACCTTC CASLAGGGNYGYTF
NA TRBJ2-1 TRBV5-1 NA TGCGCCAGCAGCTTTGACGGGATGGTATACAATGAGCAGTTCTTC CASSFDGMVYNEQFF
NA TRBJ1-2 TRBV28 NA TGTGCCAGCAGTAGGCTTCCCAGGGGCTACACCTTC CASSRLPRGYTF
NA TRBJ1-1 TRBV7-3 NA TGTGCCAGCAGCTTACTCTCTGTAACTGAAGCTTTCTTT CASSLLSVTEAFF
TRBD1 TRBJ1-4 TRBV4-2 NA TGTGCCAGCAGCCAGGGGGACAGGTCTAATGAAAAACTGTTTTTT CASSQGDRSNEKLFF
NA TRBJ2-3 TRBV19 NA TGTGCCAGTAGTGTCCGGGAATTAGGGGGAGATACGCAGTATTTT CASSVRELGGDTQYF
NA TRBJ2-1 TRBV5-6 NA TGTGCCAGCAGCGCGCGGCGCGAGCAGTTCTTC CASSARREQFF
TRBD1 TRBJ1-5 TRBV4-2 NA TGTGCCAGCAGCCATCCCGGACAGGCGCCGTATAGCAATCAGCCCCAGCATTTT CASSHPGQAPYSNQPQHF
NA TRBJ1-1 TRBV18 few TGTGCCAGCACCAGGGACTCTGAAGCTTTCTTT CASTRDSEAFF
NA TRBJ1-1 TRBV30 NA TGTGCCTGGAGTGTAAAGGGACTCGAGGCTTTCTTT CAWSVKGLEAFF
TRBD1 TRBJ2-4 TRBV19 once TGTGCCAGTAGTAGGGACAGGGCCGTCTTTGGCCACTTC CASSRDRAVFGHF
NA TRBJ2-5 TRBV9 NA TGTGCCAGCAGCGTTTTCGGGGTCGGGGAGACCCAGTACTTC CASSVFGVGETQYF
NA TRBJ1-2 TRBV27 NA TGTGCCAGCAGAGCGACAGGCGCTCATAACTATGGCTACACCTTC CASRATGAHNYGYTF
TRBD2 TRBJ2-2 TRBV4-3 NA TGCGCCAGCAGCCCACTTAAAGTAGCGGGAGGCGTCGGCGGGGAGCTGTTTTTT CASSPLKVAGGVGGELFF
TRBD1 TRBJ1-4 TRBV19 NA TGTGCCAGTAGTCCTGGGACAGGGAGCGGGACTAATGAAAAACTGTTTTTT CASSPGTGSGTNEKLFF
NA TRBJ1-3 TRBV7-9 NA TGTGCCAGCAGCTTCGTCCCGGGACATGGAAACACCATATATTTT CASSFVPGHGNTIYF
NA TRBJ1-1 TRBV9 NA TGTGCCAGCAGCCCTACTACCCTTACGAACACTGAAGCTTTCTTT CASSPTTLTNTEAFF
TRBD1 TRBJ1-1 TRBV5-1 NA TGCGCCAGCAGCTTGGCTTCGGACAGGCCGAACACTGAAGCTTTCTTT CASSLASDRPNTEAFF
NA TRBJ1-2 TRBV6-6 NA TGTGCCAGCAGTACGACCGGGTCTTCCCCATATGGCTACACCTTC CASSTTGSSPYGYTF
NA TRBJ2-7 TRBV18 NA TGTGCCAGCTCACCAGGGCGGGCTAACTACGAGCAGTACTTC CASSPGRANYEQYF
NA TRBJ1-2 TRBV28 NA TGTGCCAGCAATTCCCAGGGCTTGTATGGCTACACCTTC CASNSQGLYGYTF
TRBD1 TRBJ1-4 TRBV28 NA TGTGCCAGCAGCACAGGGGCGAGGGGGGCAACTAATGAAAAACTGTTTTTT CASSTGARGATNEKLFF